Listed here is a single T cell receptor beta chain. Germline CDR1 is SGHRS and CDR2 is YFSETQ. This CDR3 has 14 residues. Deletions cut 0 bases from V and 7 bases from J, with 11 bases between. In the original workflow: By means of reference gene primer amplification, nucleated cell counts were estimated. Clones were read by immunoSEQ multiplex PCR, and TCRdb kept only the in-frame ones, dropping some. D and trimming were read from the DNA, whereas the V and J calls and clone size are those reported in that table. The repertoire consists of a few hundred thousand clones, with approximately 86% occurring once and the leading ten covering under 9%. The sample is drawn from a study of blood T cell repertoires in COVID-19. Looking at the study overall: Samples of COVID-19 (acute and convalescent) were obtained from the United States, Italy and Spain. T cells, B-cell-depleted T cells, or PBMCs provided the cDNA or gDNA that served as material.

V is TRBV5-1 and J is TRBJ2-1; possible D gene TRBD2, 5 bases. This clonotype was sampled from a woman between 70 and 85 years old with active or convalescent COVID-19. Sequenced: peripheral blood. The CDR3 nucleotides read TGCGCCAGCAGCTTGGCGGGGAGCCCGAATGAGCAGTTCTTC. Translated: CASSLAGSPNEQFF.